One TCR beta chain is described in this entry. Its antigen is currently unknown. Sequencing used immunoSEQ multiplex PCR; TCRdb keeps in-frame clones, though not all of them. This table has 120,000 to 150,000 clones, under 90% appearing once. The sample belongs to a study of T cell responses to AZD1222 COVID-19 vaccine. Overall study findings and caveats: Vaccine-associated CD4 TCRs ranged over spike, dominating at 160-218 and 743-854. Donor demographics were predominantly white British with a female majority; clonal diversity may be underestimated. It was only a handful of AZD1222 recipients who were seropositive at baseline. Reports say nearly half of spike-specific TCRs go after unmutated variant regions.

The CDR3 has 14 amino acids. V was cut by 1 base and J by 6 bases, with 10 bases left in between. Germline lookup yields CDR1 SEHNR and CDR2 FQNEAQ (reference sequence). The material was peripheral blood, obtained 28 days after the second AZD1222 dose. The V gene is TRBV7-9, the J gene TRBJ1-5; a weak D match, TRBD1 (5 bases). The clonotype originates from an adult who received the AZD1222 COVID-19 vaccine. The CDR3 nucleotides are TGTGCCAGCAGCTTAGACGGGACTGGTCAGCCCCAGCATTTT. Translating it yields CASSLDGTGQPQHF.